Below, 8 T cell receptor beta chains from the same sample are listed, as sequenced in a study of T cells in Graves' hyperthyroidism and ophthalmopathy. There were TCR beta CDR3 regions amplified from RNA transcripts. First-round RT-PCR with HTBI primers amplified the TCR CDR3 region. TCRdb re-called the multiplex PCR reads through MiXCR, storing one row per CDR3 protein. This table has roughly 840,000 distinct CDR3 sequences, over 35% appearing once. Sample: blood. Receptors originate from a man younger than 35 with Graves' hyperthyroidism.

The V call is TRBV7-3, the J call TRBJ2-5, with 13 bases fitting TRBD2. V dropped 5 bases and J dropped 3; count of bases not matched to a gene: 6. CDR3 length: 16 amino acids. CDR1 is SGHTA and CDR2 is FQGTGA in the germline V gene. CDR3 DNA sequence: TGTGCCAGCAGCCCATCTACTAGCGGGAGGGAAGAGACCCAGTACTTC. Its translation: CASSPSTSGREETQYF.

The chain couples TRBV6-2 or TRBV6-3 to TRBJ1-5; 10 nucleotides match TRBD1. After removal of 4 bases from V and 7 bases from J, the junction contained 10 bases not matched to a gene. Germline V gives CDR1 MNHEY, CDR2 SVGEGT. The CDR3 length is 16 residues. CDR3: CASSSPGTGAWQPQHF. The CDR3 DNA is TGTGCCAGCAGTTCCCCCGGGACAGGGGCATGGCAGCCCCAGCATTTT.

This rearrangement joins TRBV11-2 to TRBJ2-2; unclear D gene. There are 14 residues in the CDR3. In germline, CDR1 is SGHAT, CDR2 FQNNGV. Trimming left V 5 bases short and J 7 bases short, with 14 bases between. CDR3: CASSQATLGGELFF. In DNA, the CDR3 is TGTGCCAGCAGCCAAGCCACCCTCGGCGGGGAGCTGTTTTTT.

The chain links TRBV20-1 to TRBJ2-7, with 7 positions matching TRBD2. Germline V gene data show CDR1 as DFQATT and CDR2 as SNEGSKA (reference sequence). V dropped 0 bases and J dropped 2; count of bases not matched to a gene: 13. The CDR3 runs to 17 residues. This CDR3 is CSARDSGEGLGAYEQYF. The CDR3 DNA reads TGCAGTGCTAGAGACTCCGGGGAAGGACTAGGAGCCTACGAGCAGTACTTC.

This clonotype was counted at least ten times. V and J are TRBV20-1 and TRBJ1-5; TRBD1 is a possible D gene (6 bases). Trimming took 2 bases from V and 4 from J, leaving 15 bases between them. Germline lookup yields CDR1 DFQATT and CDR2 SNEGSKA (reference sequence). The CDR3 loop spans 15 amino acids. The CDR3 region is CSARNPGTTNQPQHF. Written as DNA, the CDR3 is TGCAGTGCTAGAAACCCCGGGACAACTAATCAGCCCCAGCATTTT.

The V gene is TRBV29-1, the J gene TRBJ1-1, with 9 bases aligning to TRBD1. Germline CDR1 is SQVTM and CDR2 is ANQGSEA. This CDR3 region has 16 residues. V was pared by 6 bases and J by 4 bases, with 15 bases of the junction left unmatched. DNA for the CDR3: TGCAGCGTAACCCCGCCCGGGACAGGGCAGACCACTGAAGCTTTCTTT. This translates into CSVTPPGTGQTTEAFF.

The genes are TRBV10-3 and TRBJ1-4; maybe TRBD1 (5 bases). CDR3 length: 13 amino acids. CDR1 and CDR2 from the germline V gene are ENHRY and SYGVKD. V lost 4 bases and J lost 3, with 6 bases in between. The DNA of the CDR3 is TGTGCCATCAGTGGACAGCCTAATGAAAAACTGTTTTTT. Translating it yields CAISGQPNEKLFF.

Concerning this clonotype itself: This CDR3 is missing its conserved last phenylalanine or tryptophan, likely due to a read error. The chain recombines TRBV4-1 with TRBJ2-2; D is ambiguous. The germline gives CDR1 MGHRA, CDR2 YSYEKL. The CDR3 runs 15 residues. V was pared by 0 bases and J by 1 base, with 6 bases between. Here the CDR3 DNA reads TGCGCCAGCAGCCAAGACATAGGGAACACCGGGGAGCTGTTTCTT. Its protein product is CASSQDIGNTGELFL.